The TCR beta chain described here comes from a study of blood T cell repertoires in COVID-19. Study-level information: PBMCs, B-cell-depleted T cells, or T cells provided the cDNA or gDNA that made up the material.

Per the original data handling: Amplifying reference gene primers gave estimates of nucleated cell counts. The protocol was immunoSEQ multiplex PCR, while the TCRdb copy is restricted to in-frame clones and leaves out a portion. Clone size and V and J calls were adopted from that table, with D and trimming inferred from the DNA. Seen here are about 310,000 clones, roughly 91% observed once, and the top ten hold just under 9.5%. Those enrolled, adults aged 18 to 89 years, came from roughly 22 US areas. This receptor was taken from a woman in her thirties who had recovered from COVID-19. Sequencing was done on a sample of PBMCs or T cells enriched from blood (not recorded which).

Here the CDR3 DNA reads TGTGCCAGCAGTTCCGGGACTAGCGGGAGCGCCCCCGTGGAGACCCAGTACTTC. This translates into CASSSGTSGSAPVETQYF. V gene TRBV25-1 combines with J gene TRBJ2-5, with 14 bases lining up with TRBD2. The CDR3 loop spans 18 amino acids. With V trimmed by 5 bases and J by 5 bases, 13 bases remained unmatched. Germline V gives CDR1 MGHDK, CDR2 SYGVNS.